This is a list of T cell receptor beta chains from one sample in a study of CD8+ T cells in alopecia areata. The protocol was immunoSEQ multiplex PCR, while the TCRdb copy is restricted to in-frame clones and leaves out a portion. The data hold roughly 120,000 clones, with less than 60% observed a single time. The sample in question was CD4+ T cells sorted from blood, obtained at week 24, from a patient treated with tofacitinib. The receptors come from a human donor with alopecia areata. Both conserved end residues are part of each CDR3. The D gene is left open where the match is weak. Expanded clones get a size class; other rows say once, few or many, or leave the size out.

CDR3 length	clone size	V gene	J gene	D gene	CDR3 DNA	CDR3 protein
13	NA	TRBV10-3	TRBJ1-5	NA	TGTGCCATCAGTGATGTAGGCAATCAGCCCCAGCATTTT	CAISDVGNQPQHF
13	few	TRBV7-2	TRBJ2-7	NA	TGTGCCAGCGGGCCCTCGACCAGTTACGAGCAGTACTTC	CASGPSTSYEQYF
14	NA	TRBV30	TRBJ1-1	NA	TGTGCCTGGAGACGGGCGGGGTTGAACACTGAAGCTTTCTTT	CAWRRAGLNTEAFF
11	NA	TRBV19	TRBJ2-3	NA	TGTGCCAGAAGGCACAGCACAGGGCAGTATTTT	CARRHSTGQYF
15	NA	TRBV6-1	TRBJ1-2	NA	TGTGCCAGCAGTGAAACGATCTTGTGGGACTATGGCTACACCTTC	CASSETILWDYGYTF
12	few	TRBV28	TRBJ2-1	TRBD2	TGTGCCAGCAGTTCAGCGGGGGGGGAGCAGTTCTTC	CASSSAGGEQFF
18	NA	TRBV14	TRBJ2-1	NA	TGTGCCAGCAGCCAAGACCGGACAGTTTTACGCTCCTACAATGAGCAGTTCTTC	CASSQDRTVLRSYNEQFF
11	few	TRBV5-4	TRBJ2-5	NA	TGTGCCAGCAGCTTGGGGACCGCCCAGTACTTC	CASSLGTAQYF
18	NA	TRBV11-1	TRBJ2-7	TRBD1	TGTGCCAGCAGCTTAGGTCCCGGGACAGGTCTCGGGAGATACGAGCAGTACTTC	CASSLGPGTGLGRYEQYF
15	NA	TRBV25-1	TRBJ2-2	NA	TGTGCCAGCAGTGAGACGGGACTTATCACCGGGGAGCTGTTTTTT	CASSETGLITGELFF
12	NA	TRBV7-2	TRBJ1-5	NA	TGTGCCAGCAGCTTAGTGGATCAGCCCCAGCATTTT	CASSLVDQPQHF
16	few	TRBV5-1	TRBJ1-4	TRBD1	TGCGCCAGCAGCCGGGAGCCCAAGGGGGCGAACGAAAAACTGTTTTTT	CASSREPKGANEKLFF
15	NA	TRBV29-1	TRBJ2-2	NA	TGCAGCGGGGAGGTCCGTGGACCGAACACCGGGGAGCTGTTTTTT	CSGEVRGPNTGELFF
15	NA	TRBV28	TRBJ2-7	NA	TGTGCCAGCAGTGAGTACAGGGGAGGTTCCTACGAGCAGTACTTC	CASSEYRGGSYEQYF
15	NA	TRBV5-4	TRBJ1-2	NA	TGTGCCAGCAGCCCCCGGGAGGGGTGGACCTATGGCTACACCTTC	CASSPREGWTYGYTF
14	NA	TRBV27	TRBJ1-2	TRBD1	TGTGCCAGCAGTTTAAAGGGGGCGTCTTATGGCTACACCTTC	CASSLKGASYGYTF
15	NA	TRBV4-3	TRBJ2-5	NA	TGCGCCAGCAGCCCCAACCCGGCAGGGGCAGAGACCCAGTACTTC	CASSPNPAGAETQYF
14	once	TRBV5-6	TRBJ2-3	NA	TGTGCCAGCAGCTTTGGCACTAGCACAGATACGCAGTATTTT	CASSFGTSTDTQYF
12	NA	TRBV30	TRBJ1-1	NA	TGTGCCTGGAGAAGGGAAAGCACTGAAGCTTTCTTT	CAWRRESTEAFF
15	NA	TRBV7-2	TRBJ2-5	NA	TGTGCCAGCAGCTTACCCCTAGCGTCGGGAGAGACCCAGTACTTC	CASSLPLASGETQYF
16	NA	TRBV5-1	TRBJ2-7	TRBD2	TGCGCCAGCAGCTTGGAAGGTAGCGGGGTCTCCTACGAGCAGTACTTC	CASSLEGSGVSYEQYF
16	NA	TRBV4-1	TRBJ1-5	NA	TGCGCCAGCAGCCAAGATTGGGGTCGTAGCAATCAGCCCCAGCATTTT	CASSQDWGRSNQPQHF
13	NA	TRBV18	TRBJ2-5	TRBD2	TGTGCCAGCGCGGGGGACCTCCATGAGACCCAGTACTTC	CASAGDLHETQYF
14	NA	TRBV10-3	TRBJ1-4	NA	TGTGCCACCGGTTCGACAGAGCTTAATGAAAAACTGTTTTTT	CATGSTELNEKLFF
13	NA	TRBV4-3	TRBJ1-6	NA	TGCGCCAGCAGCTTGGGGGAAAATTCACCCCTCCACTTT	CASSLGENSPLHF
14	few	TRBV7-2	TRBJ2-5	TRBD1	TGTGCCAGCAGCTCCGGGACAGGCGGCGAGACCCAGTACTTC	CASSSGTGGETQYF
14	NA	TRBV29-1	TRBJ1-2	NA	TGCAGCGCCGACGGGGGTGCTACGGACTATGGCTACACCTTC	CSADGGATDYGYTF
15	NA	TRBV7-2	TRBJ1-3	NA	TGTGCCAGCAGCTTAGCGACCATCTCTGGAAACACCATATATTTT	CASSLATISGNTIYF
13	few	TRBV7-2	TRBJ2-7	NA	TGTGCCAGCAGCCGTGACAGGGAGGACGAGCAGTACTTC	CASSRDREDEQYF
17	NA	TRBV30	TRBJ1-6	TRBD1	TGTGCCTGGAGTCTAATCACAGGGGGCTCTTATAATTCACCCCTCCACTTT	CAWSLITGGSYNSPLHF
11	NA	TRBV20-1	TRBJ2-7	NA	TGCAGTGCTAGAGGGATAGGGGAGCAGTACTTC	CSARGIGEQYF
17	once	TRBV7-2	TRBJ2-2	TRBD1	TGTGCCAGCAGCTTACGTCCGGGACAGGGAAAGAACGGGGAGCTGTTTTTT	CASSLRPGQGKNGELFF
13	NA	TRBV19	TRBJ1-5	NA	TGTGCCAGTAGTCCCCAAAAGATACAGCCCCAGCATTTT	CASSPQKIQPQHF